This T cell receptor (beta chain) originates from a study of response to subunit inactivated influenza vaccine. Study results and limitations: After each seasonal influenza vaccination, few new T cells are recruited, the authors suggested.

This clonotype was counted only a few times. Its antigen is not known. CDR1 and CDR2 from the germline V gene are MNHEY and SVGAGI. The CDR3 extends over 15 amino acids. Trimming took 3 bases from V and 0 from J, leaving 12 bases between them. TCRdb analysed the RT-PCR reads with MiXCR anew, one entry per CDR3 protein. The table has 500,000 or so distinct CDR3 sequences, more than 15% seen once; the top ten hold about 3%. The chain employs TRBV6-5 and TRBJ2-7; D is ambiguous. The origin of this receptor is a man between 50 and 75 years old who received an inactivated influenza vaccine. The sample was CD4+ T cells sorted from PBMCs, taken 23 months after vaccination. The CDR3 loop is CASSYHPQDSYEQYF. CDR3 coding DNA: TGTGCCAGCAGTTATCACCCCCAGGACTCCTACGAGCAGTACTTC.